The 5 T cell receptor beta chains reported below all come from one sample, sequenced in a study of T cells after yellow fever vaccination. TCRdb itself ran the 5' RACE reads through MiXCR, one entry per CDR3 protein. The data show 100,000 to 150,000 distinct CDR3 sequences, nearly 15% seen once. The sequencing here drew on CD8+ T cells sorted from PBMCs, taken 5 days after the yellow fever booster vaccination. The receptors were gathered from a man aged 18 to 29 who received the YFV17D yellow fever vaccine.

This clonotype was picked up many times. The genes are TRBV7-2 and TRBJ2-1; D ambiguous. The CDR3 spans 13 residues. V dropped 2 bases and J dropped 9 bases, with 11 bases sitting between them. CDR1 is SGHTA and CDR2 is FQGNSA in the germline V gene. CDR3 residues: CASSLTPSGEQFF. The CDR3 DNA is TGTGCCAGCAGCTTAACCCCCTCGGGTGAGCAGTTCTTC.

The J gene is TRBJ2-3, the V gene TRBV7-6; 11 bases fit TRBD2. Trimming removed 3 bases from V and 4 bases from J; junction bases left unmatched: 6. The CDR3 runs to 16 residues. Germline-derived CDR1 and CDR2 are SGHVS and FNYEAQ. The CDR3: CASSLVTSGGPDTQYF. In DNA, the CDR3 is TGTGCCAGCAGCTTGGTAACTAGCGGGGGCCCAGATACGCAGTATTTT.

This clonotype has more than one count but fewer than ten. The chain links TRBV7-2 to TRBJ2-7; 9 bases are shared with TRBD1. CDR1 is SGHTA and CDR2 is FQGNSA in the germline V gene. The V segment lost 5 bases and the J segment 5 bases; nucleotides outside the gene matches: 13. The CDR3 length is 16 residues. CDR3 protein: CASSLYRDRVTHEQYV. CDR3 bases: TGTGCCAGCAGCCTTTACCGGGACAGGGTCACCCACGAGCAGTACGTC.

This clonotype was observed once. The rearrangement links TRBV12-3 or TRBV12-4 to TRBJ2-7; D might be TRBD1 or TRBD2, each matching 6 bases. The CDR3 spans 13 residues. V was cut by 6 bases and J by 6 bases, with 15 bases left in between. Here the CDR3 reads CASSPRGVSEQYF. CDR3 nucleotides: TGTGCCAGCAGCCCAAGGGGGGTCTCCGAGCAGTACTTC.

This clonotype appeared a few times. The chain uses TRBV12-3 or TRBV12-4 and TRBJ2-7; a weak D match, TRBD1 (6 bases). There are 14 residues in the CDR3. The germline V and J ends were trimmed by 5 bases and 3 bases, with 14 bases remaining between them. The chain's CDR3 is CASSPSGRGYEQYF. The CDR3 DNA sequence: TGTGCCAGCAGTCCCTCAGGCAGGGGCTACGAGCAGTACTTC.